This record concerns one TCR beta chain sequence. This clone appeared a few times. The target of this receptor is not known. No quality values exist for individual bases; no much larger clone is one base distant. As encoded in the germline V gene (reference sequence), CDR1 is SEHNR while CDR2 is FQNEAQ. The CDR3, cysteine through phenylalanine, is 13 amino acids long. Only the CDR3 DNA stays, 39 bases, in frame from base 1. V was cut back by 5 bases and J by 1 base, leaving a gap of 8 bases between them. Donors were healthy HIV-negative adults with no recently reported acute infections or vaccinations. Every donor was a Caucasian adult living in Nashville, Tennessee, USA. Magnetic negative selection was used to enrich CD4+ T cells, after which naive cells were positively selected on CD45RA and the negative fraction became the memory subset. Blood was obtained by leukapheresis, after which PBMCs were separated by Ficoll-Histopaque density gradient centrifugation and cryopreserved in liquid nitrogen vapor phase. Analytical flow cytometry was used to check the purity and quantity of every magnetically sorted T cell population. Each sorted fraction had its genomic DNA isolated and then quantified by UV absorbance on a Nanodrop 2000c.

This sample was taken from a study of shared clonotypes between healthy human individuals (dated by TCRdb to the early 2020s). Regarding the complete study: A few men and a couple of women, aged 18 to 49 years, made up the cohort. For each donor, CD4 naive and CD4 memory were each given three plates, CD8 naive was given two plates, and CD8 memory was given one plate. To estimate repertoire size and how much clonotype sharing occurs between individuals, the study deeply sequenced the blood TCR repertoires of several healthy adults. To increase sequencing depth and limit assay-specific biases, different laboratories used diverse techniques to prepare libraries and sequence TCR repertoires. Leukapheresis yielded between about 0.8 and 9.5 billion PBMCs per donor. General findings and caveats noted by the study authors: Naive subsets generally had larger estimated clonotype richness than memory subsets did. Even with the large sequencing depth, rarefaction of the sorted-subset datasets indicated that sequencing was incomplete. Sampling was restricted to blood, and TCR repertoires in tissue are likely to differ from TCR repertoires in blood. Pairwise subsampling indicated that sequencing depth was expected to affect the degree of clonotype sharing among donors. The small number of donors limited the genetic and exposure-history diversity represented. When a handful of donors were compared, the shared fraction of clonotypes was about 5% for naive CD4, 3.5% to 4% for naive CD8, 2% to 2.5% for memory CD4, and 0.4% for memory CD8. Higher generation probabilities were observed for clonotypes shared by all four sorted-subset donors than for non-shared clonotypes.

Using the deep immunoSEQ assay, multiplex PCR amplified TCR CDR3 regions from genomic DNA. Genomic DNA extracted from each cell subset was distributed evenly over all wells of several immunoSEQ 96-well plates, and each plate served as one replicate. For sorted subsets, approximately 190 ng genomic DNA, equal to tens of thousands of T cell genomes, was loaded into each replicate PCR. The purified libraries were quantified using a Qubit 3.0 fluorometer, sized with a Bioanalyzer 2100, and then quantified again using the KAPA Library Quantification kit. Every immunoSEQ 96-well plate was sequenced on a dedicated single-read 150-cycle Illumina NextSeq 550 flow cell. As for the authors' bioinformatics: The immunoSEQ output contained only junctional sequences without quality scores, so filtering could not match that applied to full-length reads. Sequences were annotated with PyIR, a Python wrapper for IgBLAST v1.9, and V/J genes and CDR3 were assigned using IMGT germline references. Reads were removed for weak V/J assignments (E-value above 1e-6), missing CDR3, stop codons, out-of-frame junctions, or ambiguous translated residues. V3J clonotypes were defined as sequences sharing the same inferred V gene, J gene, and CDR3 amino acid sequence. Percentage overlap between repertoires was computed as shared unique clonotypes divided by the size of the smaller repertoire. Repertoire richness was assessed with RTK rarefaction, the Chao1 estimator, and Recon v2.1 estimates of unobserved clonotypes. OLGA was used to compute generation probabilities for all TCRbeta clonotypes that the gDNA method yielded from a handful of donors. What TCRdb holds here is the immuneACCESS table cut down to in-frame rearrangements. Part of the clones is not present; checked against another copy, under half of the missing clones reflect an unresolved V gene, and the others are unexplained. V, J and clone size are taken as reported in that table, and D and trimming were inferred from the DNA itself. The sample table lists a few million clones, over 85% of them with a count of one. Over 0.12% of the sample is taken by the ten largest.

The chain uses TRBV7-9 and TRBJ1-1, with the identity of the D gene unclear. This sequence was found in a man younger than 35 in good health. Material: naive CD4+ T cells sorted from blood. The cell subset or site label, read with the paper, signifies: CD45RA+ positively selected. The CDR3 in this case is CASSPTQNTEAFF. The DNA is TGTGCCAGCAGCCCTACACAGAACACTGAAGCTTTCTTT.